This T cell receptor beta chain was recorded in a study of cytomegalovirus exposure and HLA in healthy donors. The PCR had 60 Vbeta and 13 Jbeta primers. The assay was immunoSEQ multiplex PCR, and TCRdb's table has in-frame clones only and misses some. This table holds approximately 150,000 clones, roughly three quarters found once. From germline, CDR1 is MNHEY and CDR2 SMNVEV (reference sequence). The CDR3 is made up of 14 amino acids. The V and J ends lost 2 bases and 9 bases, in that order; junction bases with no gene match: 6. The V gene is TRBV27, the J gene TRBJ1-1; 10 bases agree with TRBD1. The TCR comes from a man aged 18 to 29 in good health and CMV-seropositive. What was sequenced was PBMCs. For the CDR3, the DNA is TGTGCCAGCAGTTTAGAGGTGACAGGGGGCCAAGCTTTCTTT. The encoded protein is CASSLEVTGGQAFF.